The clone carrying this TCR beta chain has a count of ten or more. These data originate in a study of spatial heterogeneity in lung cancer. Time point denoted: sample taken at primary tumor resection. Unsorted whole RNA of tumor, nontumor lung or frozen PBMC was sequenced. The donor population consisted of approximately 70 patients with untreated, early-stage non-small cell lung cancer. The CDR3 loop spans 13 amino acids. V was cut by 4 bases and J by 15 bases, with 20 bases left in between. Germline loops: CDR1 SGHDT, CDR2 YYEEEE. Via MiXCR, TCRdb re-called the 5' RACE reads, giving one row per CDR3 protein. The table includes tens of thousands of distinct CDR3 sequences, about 12% detected once.

This chain joins TRBV5-6 and TRBJ2-1; the D gene could be TRBD1 or TRBD2 (5 bases each). Source: PBMCs, taken at surgery. This TCR derives from a male donor with early-stage non-small cell lung cancer. In DNA form, the CDR3 reads TGTGCCAGCAGCCCCGGCGACGGGGCCATCGGGTTCTTC. Protein product: CASSPGDGAIGFF. The whole variable domain, remainder taken from reference TRBV5-6 and TRBJ2-1, is DAGVTQSPTHLIKTRGQQVTLRCSPKSGHDTVSWYQQALGQGPQFIFQYYEEEERQRGNFPDRFSGHQFPNYSSELNVNALLLGDSALYLCASSPGDGAIGFFGPGTRLTVL.